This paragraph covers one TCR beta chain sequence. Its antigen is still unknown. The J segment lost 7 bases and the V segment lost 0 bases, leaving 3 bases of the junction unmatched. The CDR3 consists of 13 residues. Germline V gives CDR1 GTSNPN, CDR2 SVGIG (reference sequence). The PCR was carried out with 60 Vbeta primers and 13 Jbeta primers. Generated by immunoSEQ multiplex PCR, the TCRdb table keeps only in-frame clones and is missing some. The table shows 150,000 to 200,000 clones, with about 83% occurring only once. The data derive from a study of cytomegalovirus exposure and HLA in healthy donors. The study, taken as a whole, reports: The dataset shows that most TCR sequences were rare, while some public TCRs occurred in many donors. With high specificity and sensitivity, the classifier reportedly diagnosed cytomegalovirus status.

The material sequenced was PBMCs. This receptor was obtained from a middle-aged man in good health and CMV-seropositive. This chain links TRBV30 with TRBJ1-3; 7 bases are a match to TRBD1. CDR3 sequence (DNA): TGTGCCTGGAGTGTAACAGGGGTGAACACCATATATTTT. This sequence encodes CAWSVTGVNTIYF.